The 10 T cell receptor beta chains presented below share a single source sample, sequenced in a study of T-cell reconstitution after alpha-beta-depleted transplantation in children. The TCRbeta library incorporated unique molecular identifiers. TCRdb reanalysed the PCR reads using MiXCR and keeps one entry per CDR3 protein. The sample lists about 690,000 distinct CDR3 sequences, 16% occurring once. The material sequenced was PBMCs from the stem cell graft donor, taken from the stem cell graft. Receptor source: a human donor who donated a stem cell graft to a child with acute myeloid leukemia.

The chain couples TRBV15 to TRBJ2-3, with a tentative D call TRBD1 (6 bases). The CDR3 extends over 15 amino acids. The V end lost 2 bases, the J end lost 0 bases, and 9 bases lay between the germline ends. Germline CDR1 is LNHNV and CDR2 is YYDKDF (reference sequence). The CDR3 is CATSRLQGSTDTQYF. Written as DNA, the CDR3 is TGTGCCACCAGCAGACTACAGGGTAGCACAGATACGCAGTATTTT.

The rearrangement links TRBV9 to TRBJ2-7, with 8 positions matching TRBD1. The germline CDR1 and CDR2 sequences are SGDLS and YYNGEE. Unmatched junction bases numbered 6, after V lost 4 bases and J lost 9 bases. The CDR3 loop spans 12 amino acids. The CDR3 sequence is CASSSDRGAQYF. The CDR3 nucleotides are TGTGCCAGCAGCTCCGACAGGGGCGCGCAGTACTTC.

The chain is built from TRBV7-9 and TRBJ2-1; 11 nucleotides line up with TRBD1. Germline assignment: CDR1 SEHNR and CDR2 FQNEAQ (reference sequence). V shed 4 bases and J 5 bases; nucleotides not matched to a gene: 7. The CDR3 sequence is 16 residues long. The CDR3 loop reads CASSWRTGGSDNEQFF. In nucleotides, the CDR3 is TGTGCCAGCAGCTGGAGGACAGGGGGCTCGGACAATGAGCAGTTCTTC.

The J gene is TRBJ2-7, the V gene TRBV5-6, with 7 bases matching TRBD2. This CDR3 has 16 amino acids. Per germline, CDR1 SGHDT and CDR2 YYEEEE. Germline trimming cut 0 bases from V and 4 bases from J; bases unmatched to any gene: 10. Written as DNA, the CDR3 is TGTGCCAGCAGCTTGGACCCACGGGAGGACGGATACGAGCAGTACTTC. As protein: CASSLDPREDGYEQYF.

Notes on this clonotype: A much bigger clone sits one base away, suggesting this may be a read error. This chain uses TRBV6-5 with TRBJ1-1; D not certain. Germline assignment: CDR1 MNHEY and CDR2 SVGAGI. The CDR3 totals 12 residues. CDR3 DNA: TGTGTCAGCAGTTACGTCGGGGAAGAAGCTTTCTTT. Translated: CVSSYVGEEAFF.

This clonotype was found many times. The rearrangement uses TRBV20-1 and TRBJ1-3; D gene unclear. Per the germline V gene, CDR1 is DFQATT and CDR2 is SNEGSKA (reference sequence). This CDR3 region has 14 residues. Trimming stripped 0 bases from V and 2 bases from J, with 8 bases between. This chain's CDR3 is CSARDSSAGNTIYF. CDR3 sequence (DNA): TGCAGTGCTAGAGACTCCTCCGCTGGAAACACCATATATTTT.

This clonotype was found many times. This chain connects TRBV29-1 to TRBJ2-7; 8 bases map to TRBD2. CDR1 and CDR2 from the germline V gene are SQVTM and ANQGSEA. The CDR3 is made up of 13 amino acids. Trimming took 4 bases from V and 4 from J; bases not matched to a gene: 6. CDR3 in DNA: TGCAGCGTTGGTGTCACGGGGGGGTACGAGCAGTACTTC. Translated, it gives CSVGVTGGYEQYF.

This clonotype was seen ten or more times. DNA of the CDR3: TGCGCCAGCCGACCGGGTGACGGCGAGCAGTACTTC. It specifies CASRPGDGEQYF. The genes are TRBV5-1 and TRBJ2-7; D unresolved. V dropped 7 bases and J dropped 6 bases, with 14 bases sitting between them. CDR1 SGHRS and CDR2 YFSETQ come from the germline V gene. This CDR3 spans 12 amino acids. Using reference TRBV5-1 and TRBJ2-7 for the parts outside the CDR3, the full variable domain is KAGVTQTPRYLIKTRGQQVTLSCSPISGHRSVSWYQQTPGQGLQFLFEYFSETQRNKGNFPGRFSGRQFSNSRSEMNVSTLELGDSALYLCASRPGDGEQYFGPGTRLTVT.

The chain uses TRBV7-8 and TRBJ1-5, with a tentative D call TRBD1 (6 bases). This CDR3 is built from 16 residues. Trimming shortened V by 2 bases and J by 0 bases, and 11 bases separated the two germline ends. Germline CDR1 is SGHVS and CDR2 is FQNEAQ. The CDR3: CASSLRAGDSNQPQHF. Here the CDR3 DNA reads TGTGCCAGCAGCTTAAGGGCAGGGGATAGCAATCAGCCCCAGCATTTT.

This clonotype was counted a few times. The CDR3 DNA sequence: TGTGCCAGCAGTTTCGGGGGACAGGACCCTTACAATGAGCAGTTCTTC. Residues: CASSFGGQDPYNEQFF. This chain connects TRBV12-3 or TRBV12-4 to TRBJ2-1, with 8 bases fitting TRBD1. With 3 bases clipped from V and 4 bases from J, the junction kept 8 bases outside the gene matches. The CDR3 loop spans 16 amino acids.